This T cell receptor beta chain was sequenced during a study of T cell responses to AZD1222 COVID-19 vaccine. Study-wide background: Second-dose groups at about 4 or about 12 weeks were pooled.

This clone was observed a single time. Repertoires were generated with immunoSEQ multiplex PCR, while TCRdb's copy carries only in-frame clones and drops some. Of roughly 140,000 clones in the sample, approximately 90% were seen once. The receptor was isolated from an adult in good health. The material sequenced was peripheral blood, taken on day 0 of AZD1222 vaccination.

The CDR3 nucleotides are TGTGCCAGCAGCCCCAGGAGGGGTGGTGAGCAGTTCTTC. This translates into CASSPRRGGEQFF. This sequence joins TRBV9 and TRBJ2-1, with D perhaps TRBD2 (6 bases). CDR3 length: 13 amino acids. Looked up from germline, CDR1 is SGDLS and CDR2 is YYNGEE. V lost 4 bases and J 9 bases, leaving 14 bases between the germline ends. Drawing the rest from reference TRBV9 and TRBJ2-1, the complete variable domain is DSGVTQTPKHLITATGQRVTLRCSPRSGDLSVYWYQQSLDQGLQFLIQYYNGEERAKGNILERFSAQQFPDLHSELNLSSLELGDSALYFCASSPRRGGEQFFGPGTRLTVL.